This record looks at one T cell receptor beta chain sequence and its context. Germline values: CDR1 MNHEY, CDR2 SMNVEV (reference sequence). Germline trimming cut 8 bases from V and 3 bases from J; bases unmatched to any gene: 6. This CDR3 contains 15 residues. This specimen comes from a study of blood T cell repertoires in COVID-19. Overall study context: COVID-19 samples, acute and convalescent, were from the United States, Italy and Spain.

Using immunoSEQ multiplex PCR, the repertoire was profiled, and TCRdb retains in-frame clones only, with some absent. The sample carries approximately 260,000 clones, around 86% recorded once. The sample taken for sequencing was peripheral blood. The clonotype comes from a man aged 50 or older with acute or convalescent COVID-19. The chain recombines TRBV27 with TRBJ2-2; 10 bases line up with TRBD2. Here the CDR3 reads CASGTSGDYTGELFF. The CDR3 DNA is TGTGCCAGCGGAACTAGCGGGGACTACACCGGGGAGCTGTTTTTT.